The 30 T cell receptor beta chains reported below all come from one sample, sequenced in a study of post-analysis software for immune sequencing data. The TCR beta cDNA libraries carried unique molecular identifiers. TCRdb ran MiXCR on the PCR reads and lists one entry per CDR3 protein. The sample lists 400,000 to 500,000 distinct CDR3 sequences, 35% to 45% occurring once. Broader study findings: TRBV5-6, TRBV5-1 and TRBV20-1 belonged to a set of roughly five TRBV segments that were more frequent in patients than controls.

Antigens for these TCRs are unknown. Sequenced material: blood. These receptors came from a girl aged 2 to 10 with multiple sclerosis.

This clonotype was seen a single time. This rearrangement joins TRBV29-1 to TRBJ2-1, with 10 positions matching TRBD2. This CDR3 has 18 amino acids. The J segment lost 9 bases and the V segment lost 4 bases, leaving 21 bases of the junction unmatched. Germline V gene data show CDR1 as SQVTM and CDR2 as ANQGSEA. CDR3 sequence: CSVGVATMEREGQVEQFF. DNA for the CDR3: TGCAGCGTTGGGGTTGCGACGATGGAGCGGGAGGGCCAGGTTGAGCAGTTCTTC.

This clonotype was detected only a few times. The genes are TRBV9 and TRBJ2-7; 8 bases align to TRBD1. Germline V gives CDR1 SGDLS, CDR2 YYNGEE. The CDR3 is 13 residues long. V was clipped by 2 bases and J by 6 bases; unmatched bases: 4. The CDR3 DNA reads as TGTGCCAGCAGCGTCCGGACAGGGACCGAGCAGTACTTC. Its protein product is CASSVRTGTEQYF.

The rearrangement uses TRBV9 and TRBJ2-5; TRBD2 might be the D (6 bases). Gene TRBJ2-7 matches the end of the DNA better, so the J call may be wrong. The CDR3 totals 14 residues. CDR1 is SGDLS and CDR2 is YYNGEE in the germline V gene. CDR3 nucleotides: TGTGCCAGCAGCGTGGAGGGGACGACCTACGAGCAGTACTTC. As protein: CASSVEGTTYEQYF.

The rearrangement joins TRBV6-2 or TRBV6-3 to TRBJ2-7; the D gene is possibly TRBD1 (5 bases). The CDR3 covers 15 residues. Per germline, CDR1 MNHEY and CDR2 SVGEGT. Trimming shortened V by 8 bases and J by 2 bases, and 19 bases separated the two germline ends. The CDR3 is CASSGWADLTYEQYF. The CDR3 DNA sequence: TGTGCCAGCTCAGGGTGGGCAGATTTAACCTACGAGCAGTACTTC.

This clonotype appeared once. The chain employs TRBV7-2 and TRBJ2-5; D perhaps matches TRBD2 (5 bases). CDR1 and CDR2 from the germline V gene are SGHTA and FQGNSA. This CDR3 region has 14 residues. V lost 2 bases to trimming and J lost 2 bases, with 9 bases between them. This CDR3 is CASSLQKRQETQYF. The CDR3 region has the DNA TGTGCCAGCAGCTTACAGAAGCGGCAAGAGACCCAGTACTTC. The whole variable domain, remainder taken from reference TRBV7-2 and TRBJ2-5, is GAGVSQSPSNKVTEKGKDVELRCDPISGHTALYWYRQSLGQGLEFLIYFQGNSAPDKSGLPSDRFSAERTGGSVSTLTIQRTQQEDSAVYLCASSLQKRQETQYFGPGTRLLVL.

The gene calls are TRBV6-5 and TRBJ2-3, with TRBD2 matching over 9 bases. Germline CDR1 reads MNHEY; CDR2 reads SVGAGI. CDR3 length: 18 residues. The trim removed 0 bases at V and 2 bases at J, leaving 9 bases unmatched. CDR3 sequence (DNA): TGTGCCAGCAGTTACTCGGTGGGGGCGGGAGGGACCACAGATACGCAGTATTTT. Amino acids: CASSYSVGAGGTTDTQYF.

This clonotype was seen many times. The chain joins TRBV5-1 to TRBJ2-7; 10 nucleotides align to TRBD1. From germline, CDR1 is SGHRS and CDR2 YFSETQ. The CDR3 totals 15 residues. The V segment lost 5 bases and the J segment 1 base; nucleotides outside the gene matches: 6. The CDR3 DNA follows: TGCGCCAGCAGTTCGCCGGGACAGGGGTCCTACGAGCAGTACTTC. This translates into CASSSPGQGSYEQYF. Together with reference TRBV5-1 and TRBJ2-7, the CDR3 gives the full variable domain: KAGVTQTPRYLIKTRGQQVTLSCSPISGHRSVSWYQQTPGQGLQFLFEYFSETQRNKGNFPGRFSGRQFSNSRSEMNVSTLELGDSALYLCASSSPGQGSYEQYFGPGTRLTVT.

This clonotype has a single count. The chain joins TRBV28 to TRBJ1-5, with D perhaps TRBD1 (5 bases). Per germline, CDR1 MDHEN and CDR2 SYDVKM. The length of the CDR3 is 18 residues. V was shortened by 4 bases and J by 2 bases, with 21 bases between the two germline ends. For the CDR3, the DNA is TGTGCCAGCAGTTCTCCCCTCTCAAGCAGGGCCCGCAATCAGCCCCAGCATTTT. Translated: CASSSPLSSRARNQPQHF.

The table lists this clonotype with a few counts. The chain employs TRBV5-1 and TRBJ2-5; a weak D match, TRBD1 (6 bases). The V gene's germline CDR1 is SGHRS and CDR2 YFSETQ. V lost 6 bases and J lost 1, with 16 bases in between. This CDR3 region has 15 residues. The CDR3 loop is CASKEPGAAQETQYF. The CDR3 region has the DNA TGCGCCAGCAAAGAGCCAGGGGCAGCCCAAGAGACCCAGTACTTC. The entire variable domain, with the rest obtained from reference TRBV5-1 and TRBJ2-5, is as follows: KAGVTQTPRYLIKTRGQQVTLSCSPISGHRSVSWYQQTPGQGLQFLFEYFSETQRNKGNFPGRFSGRQFSNSRSEMNVSTLELGDSALYLCASKEPGAAQETQYFGPGTRLLVL.

CDR3 nucleotides: TGCAGCGTTGAGGGCGGGTCCTGTTACGAGCAGTACTTC. This translates into CSVEGGSCYEQYF. V and J are TRBV29-1 and TRBJ2-7; D possibly corresponds to TRBD2 (5 bases). Per the germline V gene, CDR1 is SQVTM and CDR2 is ANQGSEA. V was trimmed by 3 bases and J by 4 bases, leaving 13 bases between them. The CDR3 is made up of 13 amino acids.

This rearrangement joins TRBV4-2 to TRBJ1-5; no clear D. Trimming removed 0 bases at V and 2 bases at J, with 14 bases between. Germline V gene data show CDR1 as LGHNA and CDR2 as YNFKEQ. This CDR3 region has 17 residues. CDR3 sequence reads: CASSQDFPEAGNQPQHF. The CDR3, as DNA: TGTGCCAGCAGCCAAGACTTCCCCGAGGCAGGCAATCAGCCCCAGCATTTT.

The chain carries TRBV7-6 and TRBJ1-5; tentative D call: TRBD1 (6 bases). This CDR3 comprises 14 residues. Germline V CDR1 and CDR2: SGHVS, FNYEAQ. The V end was cut by 0 bases, the J end by 5 bases, with 8 bases between. The CDR3, as DNA: TGTGCCAGCAGCTTAGCAAGGGGGGATCAGCCCCAGCATTTT. Translation gives CASSLARGDQPQHF.

The gene calls are TRBV7-9 and TRBJ1-1, with TRBD1 identical over 8 bases. The germline V gene encodes CDR1 SEHNR and CDR2 FQNEAQ (reference sequence). The CDR3 totals 12 residues. Germline trimming cut 4 bases from V and 7 bases from J; bases unmatched to any gene: 2. The CDR3 here is CASSSGTGEAFF. The CDR3, as DNA: TGTGCCAGCAGCTCCGGGACAGGTGAAGCTTTCTTT.

This clonotype came up a few times. The chain uses TRBV4-1 and TRBJ2-7; 9 bases are a match to TRBD1. This CDR3 is built from 16 residues. V shed 0 bases and J 5 bases; nucleotides not matched to a gene: 8. CDR1 is MGHRA and CDR2 is YSYEKL in the germline V gene. CDR3 sequence (DNA): TGCGCCAGCAGCCAAGATCCATGGGACAGGGACCACGAGCAGTACTTC. As protein: CASSQDPWDRDHEQYF.

The chain has TRBV9 and TRBJ2-7, with 7 nucleotides matching TRBD2. This CDR3 spans 16 amino acids. Germline V gives CDR1 SGDLS, CDR2 YYNGEE. Trimming cost V 0 bases and J 0 bases; bases outside gene matches: 6. The CDR3 here is CASSVGLGGSSYEQYF. The CDR3 DNA reads TGTGCCAGCAGCGTAGGACTGGGCGGGAGCTCCTACGAGCAGTACTTC.

The V gene is TRBV15, the J gene TRBJ2-1; D possibly corresponds to TRBD2 (6 bases). Trimming left V 4 bases short and J 5 bases short, with 15 bases between. CDR1 is LNHNV, CDR2 YYDKDF, per germline (reference sequence). The CDR3 extends over 15 amino acids. This chain's CDR3 is CATSTSRGLNNEQFF. For the CDR3, the DNA is TGTGCCACCAGCACCTCCCGGGGGTTAAACAATGAGCAGTTCTTC.

This clonotype was counted a few times. The chain is built from TRBV4-1 and TRBJ2-7, with D possibly matching TRBD2 (5 bases). The germline CDR1 and CDR2 sequences are MGHRA and YSYEKL. There are 14 residues in the CDR3. V was clipped by 5 bases and J by 4 bases, with 15 bases between them. The CDR3 sequence: CASSTPGKRYEQYF. CDR3 sequence (DNA): TGCGCCAGCAGCACCCCGGGGAAACGGTACGAGCAGTACTTC.

The genes are TRBV10-3 and TRBJ2-7; 8 bases align to TRBD1. The CDR3 has 14 residues. Trimming cost V 0 bases and J 5 bases; bases outside gene matches: 3. Germline V gives CDR1 ENHRY, CDR2 SYGVKD. The CDR3 sequence is CAISESNRGNEQYF. CDR3 coding DNA: TGTGCCATCAGTGAGTCTAACAGGGGGAACGAGCAGTACTTC.

This sequence joins TRBV7-9 and TRBJ2-5, with 9 bases aligning to TRBD2. CDR3 length: 14 residues. Per the germline V gene, CDR1 is SEHNR and CDR2 is FQNEAQ (reference sequence). With 5 bases clipped from V and 3 bases from J, the junction kept 4 bases outside the gene matches. CDR3 nucleotide sequence: TGTGCCAGCAGCCCGCGGACTAGCGAAGAGACCCAGTACTTC. It translates to CASSPRTSEETQYF.

This chain uses TRBV19 with TRBJ1-6; 7 nucleotides match TRBD1. This CDR3 has 14 residues. The germline gives CDR1 LNHDA, CDR2 SQIVND (reference sequence). J was trimmed by 10 bases and V by 7 bases; bases with no gene match: 10. DNA for the CDR3: TGTGCCAGTACCCCGTACAGGGGAGGCTCACCCCTCCACTTT. It encodes CASTPYRGGSPLHF. Drawing the rest from reference TRBV19 and TRBJ1-6, the complete variable domain is DGGITQSPKYLFRKEGQNVTLSCEQNLNHDAMYWYRQDPGQGLRLIYYSQIVNDFQKGDIAEGYSVSREKKESFPLTVTSAQKNPTAFYLCASTPYRGGSPLHFGNGTRLTVT.

This rearrangement joins TRBV28 to TRBJ2-7; a weak D match, TRBD2 (5 bases). Germline assignment: CDR1 MDHEN and CDR2 SYDVKM. CDR3 length equals 15 residues. V shed 3 bases and J shed 0 bases, with 12 bases lying between them. The CDR3 region has the DNA TGTGCCAGCAGTTTCGTCCCGGGAATCTCCTACGAGCAGTACTTC. Its translation is CASSFVPGISYEQYF.

This chain uses TRBV20-1 with TRBJ2-3; 7 bases fit TRBD1. The CDR3 consists of 14 residues. The germline V gene has CDR1 DFQATT and CDR2 SNEGSKA (reference sequence). With V trimmed by 5 bases and J by 0 bases, 5 bases remained unmatched. The CDR3 bases are TGCAGTGCTGCCCGGGACAGCAGCACAGATACGCAGTATTTT. Translation gives CSAARDSSTDTQYF.

This clonotype was observed a handful of times. The chain combines TRBV7-3 with TRBJ2-1; TRBD2 aligns across 7 bases. J gave up 3 bases and V 4 bases, and 6 bases lay outside the gene matches. CDR1 is SGHTA and CDR2 is FQGTGA in the germline V gene. The CDR3 has 15 amino acids. The CDR3 DNA sequence: TGTGCCAGCAGCTCCCTAGCGGAGCTCTACAATGAGCAGTTCTTC. This codes for CASSSLAELYNEQFF.

This rearrangement joins TRBV12-3 or TRBV12-4 to TRBJ1-3; maybe TRBD1 (5 bases). Trimming stripped 5 bases from V and 0 bases from J, with 17 bases between. This CDR3 has 17 amino acids. The CDR3 protein is CASSPRWEGISGNTIYF. CDR3 nucleotides: TGTGCCAGCAGTCCCAGGTGGGAGGGGATCTCTGGAAACACCATATATTTT.

The chain carries TRBV5-1 and TRBJ2-3, with D possibly matching TRBD2 (6 bases). The CDR3 is 16 amino acids. V lost 3 bases and J 2 bases, leaving 16 bases between the germline ends. CDR1 and CDR2 from the germline V gene are SGHRS and YFSETQ. Here the CDR3 reads CASSWPTGATTDTQYF. The CDR3 nucleotides read TGCGCCAGCAGCTGGCCGACGGGAGCGACCACAGATACGCAGTATTTT.

In its sample, this clonotype was seen a few times. The V call is TRBV20-1, the J call TRBJ1-6; D ambiguous. V lost 0 bases, J lost 0 bases, and 9 bases lay in between. CDR1 DFQATT and CDR2 SNEGSKA come from the germline V gene (reference sequence). The length of the CDR3 is 16 residues. The CDR3 sequence: CSARDLWSSYNSPLHF. The CDR3, as DNA: TGCAGTGCTAGAGATCTTTGGAGCTCCTATAATTCACCCCTCCACTTT.

The table lists this clonotype with a few counts. The chain joins TRBV4-1 to TRBJ2-7; 7 nucleotides match TRBD1. Germline loops: CDR1 MGHRA, CDR2 YSYEKL. V shed 0 bases and J 5 bases; nucleotides not matched to a gene: 16. This CDR3 has 18 amino acids. The CDR3 DNA reads as TGCGCCAGCAGCCAAGATGGTCTAAGGAACAGGGGAAGAAACGAGCAGTACTTC. Encoded protein: CASSQDGLRNRGRNEQYF.

This rearrangement joins TRBV4-3 to TRBJ2-7; 10 nucleotides line up with TRBD2. V shed 0 bases, J shed 0 bases, and the junction held 8 bases outside the gene matches. The CDR3 runs to 18 residues. The germline V gene encodes CDR1 LGHNA and CDR2 YSLEER. This CDR3 reads CASSQDWWQRGGSYEQYF. The CDR3, as DNA: TGCGCCAGCAGCCAAGATTGGTGGCAGCGGGGGGGCTCCTACGAGCAGTACTTC.

This rearrangement joins TRBV6-7 to TRBJ2-1; TRBD1 or TRBD2 may be the D gene (5 bases each). TRBV6-7 is flagged as an ORF with uncertain function. Trimming cost V 5 bases and J 0 bases, with 8 bases left between them. This CDR3 region has 14 residues. The CDR3 region is CASSRDASYNEQFF. The CDR3, as DNA: TGTGCCAGCAGTCGGGACGCCTCCTACAATGAGCAGTTCTTC.

This CDR3 reads CASTTPRGLRYNEQFF. The CDR3 nucleotides read TGTGCCAGCACTACACCACGCGGTCTGCGGTACAATGAGCAGTTCTTC. V usage is TRBV7-3 and J usage is TRBJ2-1; D not certain. V lost 7 bases and J lost 4, with 20 bases in between. The CDR3 runs to 16 residues. Germline V gene lookup returns CDR1 SGHTA and CDR2 FQGTGA.